The sequence of this TCR beta chain was determined in a study of T cell changes during pregnancy in multiple sclerosis (dated 2019 in TCRdb). A note on the overall study: Changes in the T cell repertoire over the course of pregnancy were examined in this study in women with multiple sclerosis.

Libraries were made using the immunoSEQ multiplex PCR assay. TCRdb limited this immuneACCESS table to in-frame rearrangements with V and J called. A share of clones is missing; checked studies link under half to unresolved V genes, and the rest is unexplained. In all, the sample holds about 31,000 clones, and approximately 90% of those were seen once. The ten biggest clones cover roughly 9.7% of the sample. In regard to this clone: What this receptor recognizes is not known. Base quality data are lacking; no much larger clone is found one base away.

The clonotype comes from a female donor with multiple sclerosis, enrolled in a pregnancy study. Sequenced here: CD8+ T cells from peripheral blood mononuclear cells, sampled in the first trimester of pregnancy.

The DNA sequence is given as TGTGCCAGCAGTTTCTCACAGGGGCCTATCTCCTACGAGCAGTACTTC. Its coded protein is CASSFSQGPISYEQYF. Rearrangement joined TRBV27 to TRBJ2-7; TRBD1 aligns with 7 central bases. CDR1 and CDR2, per the germline V gene (reference sequence), are MNHEY and SMNVEV. CDR3 length: 16 amino acids, cysteine to phenylalanine. Here the CDR3 DNA is all that survives: 48 bases in frame from base 1. V loses 3 bases at its end and J loses 0 bases; junction bases beyond the gene matches: 8.